Below, 8 T cell receptor beta chains from the same sample are listed, as sequenced in a study of CD8 T cells in Susac syndrome. Random hexamers served to reverse transcribe about 0.45 to 1 ug RNA. Via MiXCR, TCRdb re-called the immunoSEQ multiplex PCR reads, giving one row per CDR3 protein. The sample holds 100,000 to 150,000 distinct CDR3 sequences; around 95% are singletons and the top ten take roughly 0.087%. The specimen sequenced was CD4+ T cells from PBMCs. These receptors originate from a human donor in good health.

V gene TRBV7-2 combines with J gene TRBJ1-2; 7 bases align to TRBD1. V lost 5 bases and J lost 4; bases outside the gene matches: 10. The CDR3 loop spans 15 amino acids. Germline V gene sequence: CDR1 SGHTA, CDR2 FQGNSA. For the CDR3, the DNA is TGTGCCAGCAGCCCGCCCGGACAGGTTACCTATGGCTACACCTTC. Residues: CASSPPGQVTYGYTF.

The rearrangement joins TRBV10-2 to TRBJ1-5; D uncertain. Germline CDR1 reads WSHSY; CDR2 reads SAAADI. This CDR3 comprises 14 residues. Deletions cut 5 bases from V and 2 bases from J, with 10 bases between. CDR3 loop: CASSYGDGNQPQHF. Written as DNA, the CDR3 is TGCGCCAGCAGTTACGGGGATGGCAATCAGCCCCAGCATTTT.

The rearrangement links TRBV20-1 to TRBJ1-2; no reliable D call. CDR1 is DFQATT, CDR2 SNEGSKA, per germline (reference sequence). The CDR3 has 14 amino acids. The ends were cut back, 5 bases at V and 4 bases at J, with 17 bases in the middle. The CDR3 sequence is CSASRGTEAYGYTF. CDR3 coding DNA: TGCAGTGCTTCTAGAGGCACCGAGGCCTATGGCTACACCTTC.

The gene calls are TRBV30 and TRBJ2-1, with TRBD2 matching over 8 bases. V lost 3 bases and J lost 15; bases outside the gene matches: 7. From germline, CDR1 is GTSNPN and CDR2 SVGIG (reference sequence). The CDR3 has 11 amino acids. CDR3 sequence reads: CAWRGGRSLFF. The CDR3 DNA follows: TGTGCCTGGAGAGGCGGGAGGAGTTTGTTCTTC.

The V and J genes are TRBV30 and TRBJ1-5; D is undetermined. From germline, CDR1 is GTSNPN and CDR2 SVGIG (reference sequence). V lost 0 bases and J 11 bases, leaving 17 bases between the germline ends. The CDR3 has 14 residues. The CDR3 DNA reads as TGTGCCTGGAGTGTATCGGGCCTCGGGCCAGCCCAGCATTTT. It yields the protein CAWSVSGLGPAQHF.

The chain links TRBV7-9 to TRBJ2-7, with TRBD2 matching 7 bases. The germline CDR1 and CDR2 sequences are SEHNR and FQNEAQ (reference sequence). This CDR3 has 14 residues. The trim removed 3 bases at V and 7 bases at J, leaving 9 bases unmatched. This CDR3 reads CASSFGREGREQYF. The DNA of the CDR3 is TGTGCCAGCAGCTTCGGCAGGGAGGGTCGGGAGCAGTACTTC.

This chain links TRBV29-1 with TRBJ1-2; D ambiguous. CDR1 and CDR2 from the germline V gene are SQVTM and ANQGSEA. The CDR3 totals 11 residues. CDR3 loop: CSDNGNYGYTF. The CDR3, as DNA: TGCAGTGACAATGGAAACTATGGCTACACCTTC.

The CDR3 nucleotides are TGTGCCAGCAGCTTGGACAGGGTGAACACTGAAGCTTTCTTT. This gives the protein CASSLDRVNTEAFF. The chain carries TRBV5-6 and TRBJ1-1; TRBD1 might be the D (6 bases). Per germline, CDR1 SGHDT and CDR2 YYEEEE. The germline V and J ends were trimmed by 0 bases and 0 bases, with 6 bases remaining between them. CDR3 length: 14 amino acids.